The TCR beta chain under discussion was sequenced for a study of cytomegalovirus exposure and HLA in healthy donors. Whole-study context: A subsequent analysis reported that the 95 to 150 validation repertoires were produced on the same platform that had also been used for the 550 to 750 first-cohort repertoires.

The donors were part of the validation cohort, which consisted of about 130 subjects and was separate from the first cohort of several hundred subjects. Study-level results: The listing of approximately 160 TCR beta chains classed them as cytomegalovirus-associated.

The method was immunoSEQ multiplex PCR; TCRdb's version includes in-frame clones alone and lacks a portion of them. The table lists about 180,000 clones, about 89% of them singletons. As concerns this clone: Its antigen is as yet unknown.

Sequencing used PBMCs. The receptor was derived from a young man in good health and CMV-seropositive.

The CDR3 protein is CASRLQGARTEAFF. CDR3 nucleotides: TGCGCCAGCAGACTACAGGGGGCGCGCACTGAAGCTTTCTTT. The gene calls are TRBV4-3 and TRBJ1-1; the match to TRBD1 covers 9 bases. Germline CDR1 LGHNA, CDR2 YSLEER. V shed 6 bases, J shed 4 bases, and the junction held 6 bases outside the gene matches. CDR3 length equals 14 residues.